This T cell receptor beta chain was identified in a study of blood T cell repertoires in COVID-19. Study in general: Sources were T cells, B-cell-depleted T cells, or PBMCs; the material itself was cDNA or gDNA.

The method was immunoSEQ multiplex PCR; TCRdb's version includes in-frame clones alone and lacks a portion of them. This table holds 200,000 or so clones, 86% found once. The CDR3 is 14 residues long. The germline V gene encodes CDR1 WNHNN and CDR2 SYGVQD (reference sequence). J was trimmed by 7 bases and V by 4 bases; bases with no gene match: 4. In this sample, this clone turned up a few times. The specimen was PBMCs or T cells enriched from blood (not recorded which). The receptor was derived from a woman aged 40 to 55 with acute COVID-19. The chain has TRBV10-1 and TRBJ1-1; 12 bases map to TRBD1. The CDR3 here is CASSAGTGGNEAFF. The CDR3 DNA reads as TGCGCCAGCAGTGCGGGGACAGGGGGCAATGAAGCTTTCTTT.